What follows are 2 T cell receptor beta chains derived from one specimen sequenced in a study of T cell changes during pregnancy in multiple sclerosis. The repertoire was sequenced with immunoSEQ multiplex PCR; TCRdb's copy has only in-frame clones and lacks some. The table has tens of thousands of clones, roughly nine tenths seen once. Material: peripheral blood, obtained in the first trimester of pregnancy. The receptors here all came from a female donor in good health, enrolled as a control in a pregnancy study.

The chain joins TRBV18 to TRBJ1-5, with D possibly matching TRBD1 (5 bases). CDR1 and CDR2 from the germline V gene are KGHSH and LQKENI. The CDR3 covers 14 residues. The V end was cut by 6 bases, the J end by 0 bases, with 9 bases between. The CDR3 nucleotides read TGTGCCAGCTCCGGAGGGGCTAGCAATCAGCCCCAGCATTTT. Translation gives CASSGGASNQPQHF. Together with reference TRBV18 and TRBJ1-5, the CDR3 gives the full variable domain: NAGVMQNPRHLVRRRGQEARLRCSPMKGHSHVYWYRQLPEEGLKFMVYLQKENIIDESGMPKERFSAEFPKEGPSILRIQQVVRGDSAAYFCASSGGASNQPQHFGDGTRLSIL.

DNA of the CDR3: TGTGCCAGCAGCACTTACAGGGGAGGCAAAAACATTCAGTACTTC. Its translation is CASSTYRGGKNIQYF. This chain connects TRBV7-2 to TRBJ2-4; weak D call: TRBD1 (7 bases). The germline gives CDR1 SGHTA, CDR2 FQGNSA. The V gene lost 5 bases and the J gene lost 3 bases, with 14 bases spanning the gap. This CDR3 is 15 amino acids long.